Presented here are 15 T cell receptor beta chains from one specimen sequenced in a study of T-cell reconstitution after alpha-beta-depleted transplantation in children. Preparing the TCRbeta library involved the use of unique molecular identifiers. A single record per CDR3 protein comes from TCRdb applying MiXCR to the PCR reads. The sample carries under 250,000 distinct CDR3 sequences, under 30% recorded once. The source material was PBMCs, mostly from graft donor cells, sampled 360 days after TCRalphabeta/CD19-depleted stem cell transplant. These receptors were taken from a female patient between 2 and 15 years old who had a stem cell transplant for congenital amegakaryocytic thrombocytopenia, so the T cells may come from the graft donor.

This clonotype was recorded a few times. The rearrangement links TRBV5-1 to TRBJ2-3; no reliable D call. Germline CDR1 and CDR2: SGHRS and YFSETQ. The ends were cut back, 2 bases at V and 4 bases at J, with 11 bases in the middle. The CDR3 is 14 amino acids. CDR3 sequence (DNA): TGCGCCAGCAGCTTTGAAGAACTCCCAGATACGCAGTATTTT. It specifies CASSFEELPDTQYF. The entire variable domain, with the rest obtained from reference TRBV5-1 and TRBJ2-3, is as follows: KAGVTQTPRYLIKTRGQQVTLSCSPISGHRSVSWYQQTPGQGLQFLFEYFSETQRNKGNFPGRFSGRQFSNSRSEMNVSTLELGDSALYLCASSFEELPDTQYFGPGTRLTVL.

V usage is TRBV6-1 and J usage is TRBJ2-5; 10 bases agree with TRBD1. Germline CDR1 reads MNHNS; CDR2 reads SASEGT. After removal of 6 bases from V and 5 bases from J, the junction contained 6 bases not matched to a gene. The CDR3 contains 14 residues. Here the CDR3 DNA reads TGTGCCAGCAGCCGGACAGGGGGGTCGGAGACCCAGTACTTC. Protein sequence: CASSRTGGSETQYF.

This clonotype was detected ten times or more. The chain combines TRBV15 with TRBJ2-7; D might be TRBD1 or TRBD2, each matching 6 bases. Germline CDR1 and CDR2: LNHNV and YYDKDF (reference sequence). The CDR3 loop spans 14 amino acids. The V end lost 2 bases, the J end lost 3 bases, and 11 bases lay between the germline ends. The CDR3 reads CATSRQGRIYEQYF. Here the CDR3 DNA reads TGTGCCACCAGCAGACAGGGGAGGATCTACGAGCAGTACTTC.

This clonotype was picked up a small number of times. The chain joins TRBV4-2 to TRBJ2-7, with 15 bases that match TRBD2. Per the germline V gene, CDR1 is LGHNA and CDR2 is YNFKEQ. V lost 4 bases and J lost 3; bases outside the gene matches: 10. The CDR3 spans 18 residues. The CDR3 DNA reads TGTGCCAGCAGCCGAACTTCGGGACTAGCGGGAGGTGGCTACGAGCAGTACTTC. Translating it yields CASSRTSGLAGGGYEQYF.

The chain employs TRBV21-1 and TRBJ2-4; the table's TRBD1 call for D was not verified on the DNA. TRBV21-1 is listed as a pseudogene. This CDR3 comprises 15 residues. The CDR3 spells CASSKDREAKNIQYF. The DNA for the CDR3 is TGTGCCAGCAGCAAGGACAGGGAGGCCAAAAACATTCAGTACTTC.

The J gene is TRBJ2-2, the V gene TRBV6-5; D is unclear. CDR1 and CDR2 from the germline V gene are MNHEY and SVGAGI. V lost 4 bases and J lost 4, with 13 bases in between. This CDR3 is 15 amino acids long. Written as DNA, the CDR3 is TGTGCCAGCAGTTTTATTAACCCGGGCACCGGGGAGCTGTTTTTT. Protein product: CASSFINPGTGELFF.

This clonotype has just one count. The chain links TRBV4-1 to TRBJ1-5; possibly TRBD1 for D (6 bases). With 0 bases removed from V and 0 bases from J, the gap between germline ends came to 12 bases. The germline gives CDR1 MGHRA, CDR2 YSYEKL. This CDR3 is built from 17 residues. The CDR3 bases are TGCGCCAGCAGCCAAGAAGGGGGGGGAAATAGCAATCAGCCCCAGCATTTT. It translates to CASSQEGGGNSNQPQHF.

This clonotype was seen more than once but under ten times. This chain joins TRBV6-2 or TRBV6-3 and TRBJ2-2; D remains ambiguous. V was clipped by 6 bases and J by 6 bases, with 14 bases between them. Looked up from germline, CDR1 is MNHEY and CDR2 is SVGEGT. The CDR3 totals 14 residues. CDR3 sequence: CASSRLLGSGELFF. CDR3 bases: TGTGCCAGCAGCCGTTTGTTAGGGTCCGGGGAGCTGTTTTTT.

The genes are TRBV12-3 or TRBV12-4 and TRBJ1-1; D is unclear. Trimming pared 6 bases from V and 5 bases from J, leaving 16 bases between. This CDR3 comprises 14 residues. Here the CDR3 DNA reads TGTGCCAGCAGACCCCGGAGAACGGGGACTGAAGCTTTCTTT. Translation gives CASRPRRTGTEAFF.

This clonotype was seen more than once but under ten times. CDR3 bases: TGTGCCAGCAGTTCTTTTCGTTCAGATACGCAGTATTTT. Protein: CASSSFRSDTQYF. The chain combines TRBV6-2 or TRBV6-3 with TRBJ2-3; D gene ambiguous. V was clipped by 4 bases and J by 4 bases, with 9 bases between them. This CDR3 is built from 13 residues. Per germline, CDR1 MNHEY and CDR2 SVGEGT.

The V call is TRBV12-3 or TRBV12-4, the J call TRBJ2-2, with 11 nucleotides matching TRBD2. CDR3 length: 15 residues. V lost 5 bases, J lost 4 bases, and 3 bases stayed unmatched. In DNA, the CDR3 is TGTGCCAGCAGTCCCGGGACTAGCGGCACCGGGGAGCTGTTTTTT. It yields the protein CASSPGTSGTGELFF.

CDR3 coding DNA: TGCAGTGCTAGAGCCCTCGGGAGGAACACTGAAGCTTTCTTT. Translation gives CSARALGRNTEAFF. The chain combines TRBV20-1 with TRBJ1-1; D not certain. The V end lost 1 base, the J end lost 1 base, and 10 bases lay between the germline ends. The CDR3 contains 14 residues. Germline lookup yields CDR1 DFQATT and CDR2 SNEGSKA (reference sequence).

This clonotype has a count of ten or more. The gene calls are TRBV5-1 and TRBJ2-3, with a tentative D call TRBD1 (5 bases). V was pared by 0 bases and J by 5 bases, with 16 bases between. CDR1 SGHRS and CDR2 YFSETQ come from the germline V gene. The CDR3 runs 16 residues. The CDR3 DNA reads TGCGCCAGCAGCTTGGTTGGCACGGATAGGGGAGATACGCAGTATTTT. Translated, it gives CASSLVGTDRGDTQYF.

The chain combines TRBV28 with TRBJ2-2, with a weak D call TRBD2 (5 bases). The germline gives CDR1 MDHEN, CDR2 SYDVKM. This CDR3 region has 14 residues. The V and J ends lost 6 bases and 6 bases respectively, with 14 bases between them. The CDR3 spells CASRRELRAGELFF. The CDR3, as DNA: TGTGCCAGCAGAAGGGAGTTGCGGGCCGGGGAGCTGTTTTTT.

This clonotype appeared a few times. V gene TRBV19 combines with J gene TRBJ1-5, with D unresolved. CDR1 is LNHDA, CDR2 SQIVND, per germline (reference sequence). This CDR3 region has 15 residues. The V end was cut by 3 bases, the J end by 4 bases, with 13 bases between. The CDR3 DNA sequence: TGTGCCAGTAGTATCCCCGGGAAACTAAATCAGCCCCAGCATTTT. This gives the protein CASSIPGKLNQPQHF.